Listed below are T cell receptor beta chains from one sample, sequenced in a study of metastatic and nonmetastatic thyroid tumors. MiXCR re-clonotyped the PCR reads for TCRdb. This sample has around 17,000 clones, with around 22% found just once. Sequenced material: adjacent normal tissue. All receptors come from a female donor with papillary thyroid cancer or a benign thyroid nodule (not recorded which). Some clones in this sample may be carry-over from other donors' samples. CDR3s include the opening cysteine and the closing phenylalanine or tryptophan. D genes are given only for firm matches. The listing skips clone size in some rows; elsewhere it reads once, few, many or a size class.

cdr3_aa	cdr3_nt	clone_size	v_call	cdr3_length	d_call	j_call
CSAPADGELNTEAFF	TGCAGTGCCCCCGCTGATGGGGAATTGAACACTGAAGCTTTCTTT	few	TRBV20-1	15	.	TRBJ1-1
CASSRQGSNEKLFF	TGTGCCAGCAGTCGACAGGGCTCGAATGAAAAACTGTTTTTT	.	TRBV12-3/TRBV12-4	14	TRBD1	TRBJ1-4
CASSYSWTGNPNYGYTF	TGTGCCAGCAGTTACTCCTGGACAGGGAACCCTAACTATGGCTACACCTTC	few	TRBV6-5	17	TRBD1	TRBJ1-2
CSARNPVTTGGGYTF	TGCAGTGCTAGAAATCCGGTGACCACCGGGGGTGGCTACACCTTC	few	TRBV20-1	15	.	TRBJ1-2
CSAYTGLTYEQYF	TGCAGTGCCTATACGGGCTTAACCTACGAGCAGTACTTC	many	TRBV20-1	13	.	TRBJ2-7
CASSPRGDHSYNEQFF	TGTGCCAGCAGCCCTCGCGGAGACCACTCCTACAATGAGCAGTTCTTC	few	TRBV13	16	.	TRBJ2-1
CASSLTGTSGRLGAYEQYF	TGTGCCAGCAGTTTGACCGGGACTAGCGGGAGGTTGGGGGCCTACGAGCAGTACTTC	few	TRBV6-5	19	TRBD2	TRBJ2-7
CATSDLQGSAGELFF	TGTGCCACCAGTGATTTGCAGGGCTCAGCCGGGGAGCTGTTTTTT	.	TRBV24-1	15	.	TRBJ2-2
CASSLVVLNEQYF	TGTGCCAGCAGCTTAGTGGTCCTAAATGAGCAGTACTTC	.	TRBV11-2	13	.	TRBJ2-7
CASSLRLADRGVTEAFF	TGTGCCAGCAGTTTACGATTGGCCGACAGGGGGGTTACTGAAGCTTTCTTT	few	TRBV27	17	TRBD1	TRBJ1-1
CASSLDSGSQETQYF	TGTGCCAGCAGTTTAGATAGCGGGAGCCAAGAGACCCAGTACTTC	few	TRBV12-3/TRBV12-4	15	TRBD2	TRBJ2-5
CSARDSTTDDQNYGYTF	TGCAGTGCTAGAGATTCTACCACCGACGACCAAAACTATGGCTACACCTTC	few	TRBV20-1	17	.	TRBJ1-2
CASSLDRDVYGYTF	TGTGCCAGCAGCTTAGACAGGGACGTCTATGGCTACACCTTC	.	TRBV7-2	14	.	TRBJ1-2
CASSPSVGGSEQYF	TGTGCCAGCTCACCAAGTGTAGGGGGGTCCGAGCAGTACTTC	few	TRBV18	14	.	TRBJ2-7
CASSPGTGGNEQFF	TGTGCCAGCAGCCCCGGGACAGGGGGCAATGAGCAGTTCTTC	few	TRBV28	14	TRBD1	TRBJ2-1
CASSEVDRSTDTQYF	TGTGCCAGCAGTGAAGTTGACAGAAGCACAGATACGCAGTATTTT	few	TRBV6-1	15	.	TRBJ2-3
CASSLSNYEQYF	TGTGCCAGCAGTTTATCAAACTACGAGCAGTACTTC	few	TRBV28	12	.	TRBJ2-7
CASSPSGGTSYNEQFF	TGCGCCAGCAGTCCTAGCGGGGGGACCTCCTACAATGAGCAGTTCTTC	.	TRBV5-1	16	TRBD2	TRBJ2-1